These T cell receptor beta chains were read from a single sample in a study of tumor-infiltrating lymphocytes in primary liver carcinoma. From the multiplex PCR reads, TCRdb called clonotypes with MiXCR, one entry per CDR3 protein. The repertoire consists of around 330,000 distinct CDR3 sequences, with almost 60% occurring once and the leading ten covering 15% to 20%. Specimen: peripheral blood. The receptors shown here come from a woman under 40 with primary liver carcinoma and hepatitis B virus infection. CDR3s include the opening cysteine and the closing phenylalanine or tryptophan. A D gene is named only where the DNA matches it firmly. The size entry is marked missing in some rows and otherwise reads once, few, many or a size class.

clone_size,j_call,d_call,v_call,cdr3_nt,cdr3_aa
-,TRBJ2-1,-,TRBV4-2,TGTGCCAGCAGCCAAGAGTCGAGCGGAACATACAATGAGCAGTTCTTC,CASSQESSGTYNEQFF
few,TRBJ2-1,-,TRBV12-3/TRBV12-4,TGTGCCAGCAGCCCTAGATTGCCCCCAAGCACCTACAATGAGCAGTTCTTC,CASSPRLPPSTYNEQFF
many,TRBJ2-7,-,TRBV6-1,TGTGCCAGCAGTGATCGGGCCAGAGTAAGGGGAGAGCAGTACTTC,CASSDRARVRGEQYF
many,TRBJ2-7,TRBD1,TRBV6-2/TRBV6-3,TGTGCCAGCAGTTACTCGAATTTCAGGGGGCAAGACGAGCAGTACTTC,CASSYSNFRGQDEQYF
-,TRBJ1-5,-,TRBV4-1,TGCGCCAGCAGCCAAGATCCTATAGATCAGCCCCAGCATTTT,CASSQDPIDQPQHF
-,TRBJ2-7,TRBD2,TRBV5-1,TGCGCCAGCAGCTTTTCAGCGGGAGGGTCCTACGAGCAGTACTTC,CASSFSAGGSYEQYF
-,TRBJ2-6,-,TRBV6-5,TGTGCCAGCAGTTACGGTAATGGCGGGGCCAACGTCCTGACTTTC,CASSYGNGGANVLTF
-,TRBJ1-5,TRBD1,TRBV6-2/TRBV6-3,TGTGCCAGCAGTTACCAGGGGGCAGCTCAGTCCCAGCTTTTT,CASSYQGAAQSQLF
-,TRBJ2-1,TRBD2,TRBV7-2,TGTGCCAGCAGCTTAACGGGAGGGCCCGCCATTGAGCAGTTCTTC,CASSLTGGPAIEQFF
-,TRBJ2-1,-,TRBV11-1,TGTGCCAGCAGTTCATTCCGAGACAGGTTAGACCTGGGCAATGAGCAGTTCTTC,CASSSFRDRLDLGNEQFF
once,TRBJ2-2,-,TRBV24-1,TGTGCCTCCAGTGAAAGCAGGCCCGCTGAGTCCGGGGAGCTGTTTTTT,CASSESRPAESGELFF
-,TRBJ1-1,-,TRBV12-3/TRBV12-4,TGTGCCAGCAGATTCCGCCAGGGTGGCACTGAAGCTTTCTTT,CASRFRQGGTEAFF
few,TRBJ2-7,-,TRBV6-2/TRBV6-3,TGTACCAGCAGTTACCGGGGCGGTCCCTACGAGCAGTACTTC,CTSSYRGGPYEQYF
many,TRBJ2-7,-,TRBV13,TGTGCCAGCAGCTCAAAGGCCTTTACCTACGAGCAGTACTTC,CASSSKAFTYEQYF
-,TRBJ2-1,-,TRBV13,TGTCCCAGCAGTTCCACAGGGAATGAGCAGTTCTTC,CPSSSTGNEQFF
few,TRBJ2-1,-,TRBV14,TGTGCCAGCAGCCAAGGAGGGAATAGTTTAACGGGTGAGCAGTTCTTC,CASSQGGNSLTGEQFF
many,TRBJ1-2,-,TRBV14,TGTGCCAGCAGCCCTGGAGAAGGGCGCTTCTATGGCTACACCTTC,CASSPGEGRFYGYTF
-,TRBJ2-7,TRBD2,TRBV7-9,TGTGCCAGCAGCCCCGGACTAGCGGGAGGGCCGGGTGAGCAGTACTTC,CASSPGLAGGPGEQYF
few,TRBJ2-7,TRBD2,TRBV6-1,TGTGCCAGCAGAAGTAATAGCGGGAGGGCCTGGGAGCAGTACTTC,CASRSNSGRAWEQYF
-,TRBJ2-1,TRBD1,TRBV5-6,TGTGCCAGCAGCGGGGCCGGGACAGATACCCACAATGAGCAGTTCTTC,CASSGAGTDTHNEQFF
-,TRBJ1-5,TRBD1,TRBV6-1,TGTGCCAGCAGTAGGGCCGGGACAGGGGGAAATCAGCCCCGGCATTTT,CASSRAGTGGNQPRHF
few,TRBJ1-5,-,TRBV6-1,TGTGCCAGCGTTGGGGGGGACCCAAATCAGCCCCAGCATTTT,CASVGGDPNQPQHF
few,TRBJ2-1,TRBD2,TRBV7-9,TGTGCCAGCAGCCCTCTCGGGAGGGCCTTCTCCTACAATGAGCAGTTCTTC,CASSPLGRAFSYNEQFF
-,TRBJ2-3,-,TRBV6-5,TGTGCCAGCAGTTACAGGGGGCGGGAGTCAGATACGCAGTATTTT,CASSYRGRESDTQYF
-,TRBJ2-3,TRBD2,TRBV7-8,TGTGCCAGCAGGCCTAAGACCGGGAGGGTGTCAGATACGCAGTATTTT,CASRPKTGRVSDTQYF
-,TRBJ2-3,-,TRBV6-2/TRBV6-3,TGTGCCAGCAGTTCGAACAGGCTTCCCACAGATACGCAGTATTTT,CASSSNRLPTDTQYF
-,TRBJ2-3,TRBD2,TRBV30,TGTGCCTGGAGTGTACCACTAGCGGGAGCAGATACGCAGTATTTT,CAWSVPLAGADTQYF
-,TRBJ1-1,TRBD1,TRBV6-1,TGTGCCAGCAGTATCGACAGGGGGTCATTTGAAGCTTTCTTT,CASSIDRGSFEAFF
many,TRBJ2-3,TRBD2,TRBV6-1,TGTGCCAGCAGTGCCGGGAGGACGACAGATACGCAGTATTTT,CASSAGRTTDTQYF
many,TRBJ2-1,TRBD2,TRBV7-8,TGTGCCAGCAGCCGAGGACTAGCGGGAGCCAGCTCCTACAATGAGCAGTTCTTC,CASSRGLAGASSYNEQFF
-,TRBJ2-3,-,TRBV4-2,TGTGCCAGCAGCCCCAAGATAGGGGATGGCGCAGATACGCAGTATTTT,CASSPKIGDGADTQYF
few,TRBJ2-1,-,TRBV5-1,TGCGCCAGCAGCCCAGCCGCCGGGACCGCAAATGAGCAGTTCTTC,CASSPAAGTANEQFF
-,TRBJ2-5,-,TRBV12-3/TRBV12-4,TGTGCCAGCAGTCCTACAGGAAAAGAGACCCAGTACTTC,CASSPTGKETQYF
-,TRBJ2-1,TRBD2,TRBV5-1,TGCGCCAGCAGCTTGTTACCCCCCGGACTAGCGGGATTCAATGAGCAGTTCTTC,CASSLLPPGLAGFNEQFF
many,TRBJ2-1,TRBD2,TRBV29-1,TGCAGCGTGACCCCAGGTAGCGGGGGACCTAATGAGCAGTTCTTC,CSVTPGSGGPNEQFF
many,TRBJ2-1,-,TRBV29-1,TGCAGCGTTGAGAACAGGCTTCACTACAATGAGCAGTTCTTC,CSVENRLHYNEQFF
many,TRBJ2-1,TRBD1,TRBV6-5,TGTGCCAGCAGCCGGACAGGGGGCGCGAAGAACAATGAGCAGTTCTTC,CASSRTGGAKNNEQFF
-,TRBJ2-1,-,TRBV6-6,TGTGCCAGCGGTCAAGAACTGGGGAGGGAGCAGTTCTTC,CASGQELGREQFF
-,TRBJ2-1,TRBD2,TRBV11-3,TGTGCCAGCAGCTTAAAACTAGCGGGACCCTACAATGAGCACTTCTTC,CASSLKLAGPYNEHFF
many,TRBJ1-4,-,TRBV12-3/TRBV12-4,TGTGCCAGCAGTTTTGACAGCCAACCTGAAAAACTGTTTTTT,CASSFDSQPEKLFF
-,TRBJ2-7,-,TRBV12-5,TGTGCTAGTGGACGGTTTACCTACGAGCAGTACTTC,CASGRFTYEQYF
once,TRBJ1-1,-,TRBV11-2,TGTGCCAGCAGGTGTAGGACGGAGGGCACTGAAGCTTTCTTT,CASRCRTEGTEAFF
-,TRBJ2-1,-,TRBV5-4,TGTGCCAGCAGCGCACGGGACGGTAGCTCCTACGAGCAGTTCTTC,CASSARDGSSYEQFF
few,TRBJ2-5,TRBD2,TRBV14,TGTGCCAGCAGCCAGCGGGAGATTTTAGAGACCCAGTACTTC,CASSQREILETQYF
-,TRBJ1-2,-,TRBV7-2,TGTGCCAGCAGCTTTTATCAACAGGGCCGCGATGGCTACACCTTC,CASSFYQQGRDGYTF
-,TRBJ2-1,TRBD1,TRBV11-3,TGTGCCAGCAGCTTAGACCAGGGACAGACTCGCAATGAGCAGCTCTTC,CASSLDQGQTRNEQLF
-,TRBJ2-2,-,TRBV12-3/TRBV12-4,TGTGCCAGCAGTCTTTGGACAGTGACGAACACCGGGGAGCTGTTTTTT,CASSLWTVTNTGELFF
-,TRBJ2-4,-,TRBV6-2/TRBV6-3,TGTGCCATCAGTTACAGAGGGCTGCCCAACATTCAGTACTTC,CAISYRGLPNIQYF